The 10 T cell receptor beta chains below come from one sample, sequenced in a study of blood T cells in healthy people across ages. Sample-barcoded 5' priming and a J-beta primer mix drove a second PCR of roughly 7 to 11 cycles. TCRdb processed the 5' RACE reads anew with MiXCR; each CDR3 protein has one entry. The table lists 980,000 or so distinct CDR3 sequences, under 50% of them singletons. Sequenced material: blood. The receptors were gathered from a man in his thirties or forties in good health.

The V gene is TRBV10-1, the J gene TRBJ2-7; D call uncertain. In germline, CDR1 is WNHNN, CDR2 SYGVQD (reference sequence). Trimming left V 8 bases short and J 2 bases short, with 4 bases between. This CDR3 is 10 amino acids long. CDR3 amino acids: CASPTYEQYF. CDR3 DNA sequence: TGCGCCAGCCCCACCTACGAGCAGTACTTC.

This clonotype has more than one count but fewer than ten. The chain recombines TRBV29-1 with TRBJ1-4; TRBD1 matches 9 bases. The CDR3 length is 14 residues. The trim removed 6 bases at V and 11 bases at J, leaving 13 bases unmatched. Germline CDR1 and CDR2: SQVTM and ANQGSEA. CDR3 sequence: CSVENRDRVGKLFF. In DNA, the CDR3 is TGCAGCGTAGAGAACCGGGACAGGGTTGGCAAACTGTTTTTT.

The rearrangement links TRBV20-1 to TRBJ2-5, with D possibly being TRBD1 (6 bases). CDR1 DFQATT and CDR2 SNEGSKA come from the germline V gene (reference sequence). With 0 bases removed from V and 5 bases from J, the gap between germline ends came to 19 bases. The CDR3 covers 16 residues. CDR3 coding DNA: TGCAGTGCTAGAGATGCAGTCGTCGGGGACACGGAGACCCAGTACTTC. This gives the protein CSARDAVVGDTETQYF.

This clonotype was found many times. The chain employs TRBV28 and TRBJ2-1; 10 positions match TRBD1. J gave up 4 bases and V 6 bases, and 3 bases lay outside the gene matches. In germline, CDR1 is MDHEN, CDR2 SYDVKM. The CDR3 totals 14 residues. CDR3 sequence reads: CASSRDRGYNEQFF. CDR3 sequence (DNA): TGTGCCAGCAGCCGGGACAGGGGTTACAATGAGCAGTTCTTC.

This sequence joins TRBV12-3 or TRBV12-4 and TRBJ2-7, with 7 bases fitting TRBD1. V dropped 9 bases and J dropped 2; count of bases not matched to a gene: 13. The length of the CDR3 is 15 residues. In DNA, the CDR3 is TGTGCCAGGGAGAACCGGGACAGTCAAACCTACGAGCAGTACTTC. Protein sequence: CARENRDSQTYEQYF.

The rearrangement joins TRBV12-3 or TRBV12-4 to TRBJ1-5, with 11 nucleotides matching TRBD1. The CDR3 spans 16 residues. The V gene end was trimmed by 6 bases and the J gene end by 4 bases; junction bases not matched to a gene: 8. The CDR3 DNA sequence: TGTGCCAGCAGACTCCATTGGGACAGGGGGAATCAGCCCCAGCATTTT. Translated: CASRLHWDRGNQPQHF.

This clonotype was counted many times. The CDR3 sequence is CASLGTGPNVLTF. As DNA, the CDR3 is TGTGCCAGCTTGGGGACAGGACCCAACGTCCTGACTTTC. The rearrangement links TRBV7-9 to TRBJ2-6; 8 nucleotides match TRBD1. Germline V gene data show CDR1 as SEHNR and CDR2 as FQNEAQ (reference sequence). The CDR3 spans 13 residues. Trimming removed 8 bases from V and 8 bases from J; junction bases left unmatched: 5.

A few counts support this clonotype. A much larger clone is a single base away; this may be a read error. Written as DNA, the CDR3 is TGTGCCACTCCGGGGGGCCGAGATGATGAGCAGTACTTC. Amino acids: CATPGGRDDEQYF. The chain joins TRBV4-2 to TRBJ2-7, with D tentatively TRBD2 (7 bases). The CDR3 extends over 13 amino acids. Per germline, CDR1 LGHNA and CDR2 YNFKEQ. V was trimmed by 10 bases and J by 7 bases, leaving 20 bases between them.

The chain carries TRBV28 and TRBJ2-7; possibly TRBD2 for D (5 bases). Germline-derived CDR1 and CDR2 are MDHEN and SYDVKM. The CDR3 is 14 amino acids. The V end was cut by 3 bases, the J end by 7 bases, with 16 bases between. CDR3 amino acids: CASSFPGRGWEQYF. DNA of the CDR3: TGTGCCAGCAGTTTCCCGGGCCGGGGTTGGGAGCAGTACTTC.

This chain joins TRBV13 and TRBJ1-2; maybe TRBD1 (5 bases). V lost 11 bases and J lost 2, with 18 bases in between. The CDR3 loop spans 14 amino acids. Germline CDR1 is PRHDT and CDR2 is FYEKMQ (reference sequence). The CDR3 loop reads CACRDSLRNYGYTF. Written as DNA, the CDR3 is TGTGCCTGCCGGGACTCACTACGGAACTATGGCTACACCTTC. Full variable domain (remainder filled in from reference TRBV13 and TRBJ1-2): AAGVIQSPRHLIKEKRETATLKCYPIPRHDTVYWYQQGPGQDPQFLISFYEKMQSDKGSIPDRFSAQQFSDYHSELNMSSLELGDSALYFCACRDSLRNYGYTFGSGTRLTVV.